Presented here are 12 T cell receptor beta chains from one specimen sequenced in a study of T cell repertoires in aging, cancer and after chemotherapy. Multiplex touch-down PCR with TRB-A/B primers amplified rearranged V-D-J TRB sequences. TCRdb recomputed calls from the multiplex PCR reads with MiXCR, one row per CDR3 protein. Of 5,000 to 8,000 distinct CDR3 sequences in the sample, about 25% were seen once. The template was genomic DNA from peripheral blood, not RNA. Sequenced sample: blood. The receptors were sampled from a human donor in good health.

The CDR3 spells CATSRGPGEGGLEQFF. DNA for the CDR3: TGTGCCACCAGCAGAGGACCTGGGGAGGGAGGGCTTGAGCAGTTCTTC. This chain connects TRBV15 to TRBJ2-1, with 7 positions matching TRBD2. Germline loops: CDR1 LNHNV, CDR2 YYDKDF (reference sequence). The CDR3 is made up of 16 amino acids. V dropped 1 base and J dropped 9; count of bases not matched to a gene: 12.

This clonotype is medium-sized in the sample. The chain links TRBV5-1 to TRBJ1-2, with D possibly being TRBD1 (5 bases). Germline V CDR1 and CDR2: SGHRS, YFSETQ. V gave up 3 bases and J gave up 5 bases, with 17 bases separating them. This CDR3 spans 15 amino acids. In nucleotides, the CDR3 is TGCGCCAGCAGCTCGACGATTGCGGGACGATATGGCTACACCTTC. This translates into CASSSTIAGRYGYTF.

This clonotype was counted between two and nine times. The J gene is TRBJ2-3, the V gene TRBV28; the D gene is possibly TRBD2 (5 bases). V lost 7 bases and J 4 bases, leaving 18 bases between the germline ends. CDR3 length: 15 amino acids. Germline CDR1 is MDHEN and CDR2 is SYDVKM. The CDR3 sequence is CASTPFRGVADTQYF. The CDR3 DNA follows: TGTGCCAGCACCCCTTTTCGGGGTGTTGCAGATACGCAGTATTTT.

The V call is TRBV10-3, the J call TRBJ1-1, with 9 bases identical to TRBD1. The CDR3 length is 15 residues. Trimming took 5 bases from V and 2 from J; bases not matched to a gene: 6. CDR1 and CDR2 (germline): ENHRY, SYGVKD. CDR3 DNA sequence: TGTGCCATCAGTCTCCGGGACAGGGTTAACACTGAAGCTTTCTTT. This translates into CAISLRDRVNTEAFF.

The CDR3 DNA is TGTGCCAGCACCTCCGGGGGGCCATCCTACAATGAGCAGTTCTTC. Translated: CASTSGGPSYNEQFF. The gene calls are TRBV27 and TRBJ2-1; D might be TRBD2 (7 bases). V lost 7 bases, J lost 1 base, and 14 bases lay in between. Germline V lookup: CDR1 MNHEY, CDR2 SMNVEV (reference sequence). The CDR3 consists of 15 residues.

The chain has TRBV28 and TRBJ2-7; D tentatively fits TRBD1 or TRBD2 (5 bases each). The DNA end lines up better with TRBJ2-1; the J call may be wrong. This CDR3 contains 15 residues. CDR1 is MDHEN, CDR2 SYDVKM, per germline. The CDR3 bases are TGTGCCAGCATCACCCAAGGGGTCTCCGGGGATGAGCAGTTCTTC. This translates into CASITQGVSGDEQFF.

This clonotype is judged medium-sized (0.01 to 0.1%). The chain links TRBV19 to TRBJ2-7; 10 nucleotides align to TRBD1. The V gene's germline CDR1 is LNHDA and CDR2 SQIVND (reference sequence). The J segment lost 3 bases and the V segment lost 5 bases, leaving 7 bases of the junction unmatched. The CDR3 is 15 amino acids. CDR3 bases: TGTGCCAGTAGTGACTCCGGGACAGGGGTCTACGAGCAGTACTTC. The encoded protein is CASSDSGTGVYEQYF.

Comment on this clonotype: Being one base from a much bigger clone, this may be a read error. The CDR3 is CASSSRGPRYCYTF. CDR3 DNA sequence: TGTGCCAGCAGCTCAAGGGGGCCTAGGTATTGCTACACCTTC. The gene calls are TRBV7-2 and TRBJ1-2; 7 nucleotides match TRBD1. The CDR3 has 14 amino acids. The V gene end was trimmed by 4 bases and the J gene end by 9 bases; junction bases not matched to a gene: 11. Per germline, CDR1 SGHTA and CDR2 FQGNSA.

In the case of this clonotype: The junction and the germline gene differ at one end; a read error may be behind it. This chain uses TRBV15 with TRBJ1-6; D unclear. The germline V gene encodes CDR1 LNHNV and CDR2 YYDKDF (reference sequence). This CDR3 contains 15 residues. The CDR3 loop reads CATSRVQAQNSPIHF. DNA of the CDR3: TGTGCCACCAGCAGAGTCCAGGCTCAAAATTCACCCATCCACTTT.

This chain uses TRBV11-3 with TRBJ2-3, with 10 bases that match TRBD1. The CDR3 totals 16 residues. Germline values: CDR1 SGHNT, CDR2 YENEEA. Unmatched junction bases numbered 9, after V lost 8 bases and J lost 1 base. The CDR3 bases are TGTGCCAGCCGACTCACCGGGACAGGGGGCACAGATACGCAGTATTTT. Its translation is CASRLTGTGGTDTQYF.

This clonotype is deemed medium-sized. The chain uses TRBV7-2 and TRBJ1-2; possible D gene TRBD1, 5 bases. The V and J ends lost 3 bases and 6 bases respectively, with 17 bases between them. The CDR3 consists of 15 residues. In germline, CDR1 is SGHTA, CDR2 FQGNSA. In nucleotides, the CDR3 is TGTGCCAGCAGCTTTACGGCAGGGCGGCAAGATGGCTACACCTTC. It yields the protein CASSFTAGRQDGYTF.

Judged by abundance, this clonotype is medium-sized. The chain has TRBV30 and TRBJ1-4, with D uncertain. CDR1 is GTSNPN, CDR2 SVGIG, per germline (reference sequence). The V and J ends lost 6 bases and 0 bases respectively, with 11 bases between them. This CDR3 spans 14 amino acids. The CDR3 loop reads CACESIATNEKLFF. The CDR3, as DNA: TGTGCCTGTGAGTCCATTGCAACTAATGAAAAACTGTTTTTT.